The 5 T cell receptor delta chains reported below all come from one sample, sequenced in a study of γδ T cells in repeated Plasmodium falciparum infection. Bulk repertoires came from Vgamma9/Vdelta2+ or Vdelta2-negative gammadelta T cells flow-sorted from PBMC. TCRdb redid the clone calls on the multiplex PCR reads with CATT. The table has some 100,000 delta-chain clones, approximately 1.4% seen once. Source material: gamma-delta T cells from blood. The receptors were sampled from a pool of human donors (malaria-infected and uninfected, not separated).

This clone has just a few counts. The translation of this DNA and the TCRdb protein of a much larger clone differ at residue 9, probably owing to a read error; the protein shown here is translated from the DNA. The chain is built from TRDV1 and TRDJ1, with TRDD3 identical over 8 bases. The CDR3 has 19 residues. CDR1 and CDR2 from the germline V gene are TSWWSYY and QGS. Trimming removed 0 bases from V and 0 bases from J; junction bases left unmatched: 12. The CDR3 region has the DNA TGTGCTCTTGGGGAACTAGTATCCGATGTACTGGGGGACACCGATAAACTCATCTTT. This translates into CALGELVSDVLGDTDKLIF.

Notes on this clone: TCRdb records a much larger clone's protein for this DNA, with a difference at residue 10 that likely arises from a read error; the protein given is the translation of the DNA. This sequence joins TRDV2 and TRDJ1; 10 bases agree with TRDD3. The J gene was missing in TCRdb and was found by matching the end of the DNA to germline. The V gene end was trimmed by 3 bases and the J gene end by 1 base; junction bases not matched to a gene: 7. The CDR3 has 16 amino acids. Germline V lookup: CDR1 GEAIGNYY, CDR2 EKD. The CDR3 DNA reads TGTGCCTGTGACGGCTACTGGGGGATTTGCACCGATAAACTCATCTTT. Translated: CACDGYWGICTDKLIF.

Many counts were recorded for this clone. One base away lies a much larger clone, so this may be a sequencing read error. Other DNA sequences in this sample translate to the same CDR3. The chain uses TRDV1 and TRDJ1; D not certain. The germline V gene encodes CDR1 TSWWSYY and CDR2 QGS. This CDR3 comprises 13 residues. V was pared by 1 base and J by 7 bases, with 10 bases between. CDR3 coding DNA: TGTGCTCTTGGGGAACCACAAAGGATTAAACTCATCTTT. Translating gives CALGEPQRIKLIF.

This clone was seen only a few times. A far larger clone is only one base removed, so a read error is likely. The identical CDR3 is also encoded by other nucleotide sequences in the sample. The V gene is TRDV1, the J gene TRDJ2; 7 positions match TRDD3. Germline matching of the DNA provided the J gene here, since TCRdb leaves it blank. Losses at the gene ends were 0 bases for V and 2 bases for J; bases not matched to a gene: 15. Germline CDR1 is TSWWSYY and CDR2 is QGS. CDR3 length: 20 amino acids. CDR3 coding DNA: TGTGCTCTTGGGGAACTAGCCCTACTAGGCGGGGGATGGTTGACAGCACAACTCTTCTTT. Translating it yields CALGELALLGGGWLTAQLFF.

Concerning this clone: The TCRdb protein, from a much larger clone, departs from this DNA's translation at residue 9, likely by read error; the protein shown derives from the DNA. The sample holds other DNA sequences that translate to the same CDR3. The chain links TRDV1 to TRDJ1; perhaps TRDD3 as D (5 bases). The J gene comes from matching the DNA to germline here; TCRdb lacks it. The V gene's germline CDR1 is TSWWSYY and CDR2 QGS. There are 16 residues in the CDR3. With 5 bases removed from V and 0 bases from J, the gap between germline ends came to 16 bases. The CDR3: CALGPPGGRYTDKLIF. In DNA, the CDR3 is TGTGCTCTTGGGCCTCCGGGGGGGCGGTACACCGATAAACTCATCTTT.